This T cell receptor (beta chain) emerged from a study of blood T cell repertoires in COVID-19. The CDR3 runs 13 residues. Per germline, CDR1 SGHVS and CDR2 FQNEAQ. V lost 2 bases and J 4 bases, leaving 9 bases between the germline ends. Only in-frame clones appear in the TCRdb table, and some are missing; sequencing was by immunoSEQ multiplex PCR. The sample records about 130,000 clones, roughly 72% being singletons. The Seattle patients, enrolled during active infection, were followed longitudinally. This sequence was found in a man older than 75 with COVID-19, enrolled during active disease. The rearrangement uses TRBV7-8 and TRBJ2-7; D is uncertain. The sequenced material came from peripheral blood. The CDR3 DNA is TGTGCCAGCAGCTTAAATCGAGTGTACGAGCAGTACTTC. It yields the protein CASSLNRVYEQYF.